This TCR beta chain was obtained from a study of regulatory T cells in long-lasting Graves disease. Time point: newly diagnosed GD, antithyroid drugs for less than 3 months. The authors made the TCR library using RNA they extracted from PBMCs. Building the TCR beta libraries relied on iRepertoire HTBI primers, and CDR3 regions underwent Arm-PCR. In the source study's methods: Identified segments across samples numbered 55 to 70 TRBV and 14 to 15 TRBJ. TCRdb re-called the multiplex PCR reads through MiXCR, storing one row per CDR3 protein. For this entry, the V and J calls and clone size follow TCRdb and not the study's own pipeline. The sample shows 300,000 to 400,000 distinct CDR3 sequences, more than 15% of them seen only once. Between the trimmed V and J ends, which lost 0 bases and 4 bases, there was a span of 10 bases. Germline values: CDR1 MGHRA, CDR2 YSYEKL. The CDR3 contains 15 residues.

The chain couples TRBV4-1 to TRBJ1-3, with D perhaps matching TRBD1 (5 bases). The sequencing used peripheral blood mononuclear cells (PBMCs), collected at new diagnosis, from a patient treated with antithyroid drugs. This receptor was taken from a female donor with Graves disease. CDR3: CASSQDDRPGNTIYF. DNA for the CDR3: TGCGCCAGCAGCCAAGATGACAGACCGGGAAACACCATATATTTT.